This TCR beta chain is drawn from a study of CD8 T cells in Susac syndrome. For the study at large: Susac syndrome patients were untreated, on corticosteroids with some adding intravenous immunoglobulin, or on intravenous immunoglobulin only. Study conclusions and caveats: It was acknowledged by the study that relatively few individuals were included in its TCR sequencing and HLA analysis.

Trimming left V 5 bases short and J 3 bases short, with 11 bases between. Per germline, CDR1 SGHTA and CDR2 FQGNSA. This CDR3 has 13 amino acids. This clonotype occurred a few times. Antigen: not known. Random hexamers were used to reverse transcribe an amount of roughly 0.45 to 1 ug RNA. Across 54 Vbeta and 13 Jbeta, immunoSEQ multiplex PCR amplified TCR beta CDR3. TCRdb reanalysed the immunoSEQ multiplex PCR reads using MiXCR and keeps one entry per CDR3 protein. The sample consists of 71,000 or so distinct CDR3 sequences, around 93% of them appearing once. Sequenced material: CD4+ T cells from PBMCs. The chain couples TRBV7-2 to TRBJ2-7; tentatively, D is TRBD1 (6 bases). The TCR comes from a human donor with Susac syndrome. The CDR3 DNA sequence: TGTGCCAGCAGCCCTGAACAGGGCTACGAGCAGTACTTC. Translating it yields CASSPEQGYEQYF.